These 8 T cell receptor beta chains were all obtained from the same sample, sequenced in a study of cytomegalovirus exposure and HLA in healthy donors. Primers: 60 Vbeta forward and 13 Jbeta reverse. Assay: immunoSEQ multiplex PCR; the TCRdb copy retains only in-frame clones and omits some. The table has 65,000 to 75,000 clones, roughly 65% seen once. Material for sequencing was PBMCs. The receptors were sampled from a woman in her 30s in good health and CMV-seronegative.

This chain joins TRBV11-1 and TRBJ2-7, with a tentative D call TRBD1 (7 bases). V was clipped by 4 bases and J by 6 bases, with 19 bases between them. The germline V gene has CDR1 SGHAT and CDR2 FQDESV (reference sequence). The CDR3 loop spans 15 amino acids. The DNA of the CDR3 is TGTGCCAGCAGCTCCCTACGTGGGCAGGGGGGCGAGCAGTACTTC. Protein sequence: CASSSLRGQGGEQYF.

The chain combines TRBV9 with TRBJ1-3; TRBD1 is a possible D gene (6 bases). V shed 0 bases and J shed 3 bases, with 10 bases lying between them. The CDR3 runs to 15 residues. CDR1 and CDR2 (germline): SGDLS, YYNGEE. The CDR3 here is CASSVATGHGNTIYF. The CDR3 region has the DNA TGTGCCAGCAGCGTAGCTACAGGGCATGGAAACACCATATATTTT.

The chain has TRBV7-2 and TRBJ2-4, with TRBD2 matching over 8 bases. CDR1 and CDR2 from the germline V gene are SGHTA and FQGNSA. The length of the CDR3 is 14 residues. V gave up 2 bases and J gave up 9 bases; unmatched junction bases: 6. The CDR3 loop reads CASSLSREGGIQYF. CDR3 in DNA: TGTGCCAGCAGCTTATCCCGGGAGGGGGGCATTCAGTACTTC.

The V gene is TRBV6-6, the J gene TRBJ2-5; TRBD1 agrees at 7 bases. The V gene end was trimmed by 7 bases and the J gene end by 4 bases; junction bases not matched to a gene: 6. From germline, CDR1 is MNHNY and CDR2 SVGAGI (reference sequence). This CDR3 has 13 residues. CDR3 in DNA: TGTGCCAGCACCTTACGACAGGGAGAGACCCAGTACTTC. It translates to CASTLRQGETQYF.

This clone was found a few times. The chain employs TRBV7-9 and TRBJ1-6; 8 nucleotides match TRBD1. The CDR3 is 13 amino acids. With 5 bases clipped from V and 9 bases from J, the junction kept 3 bases outside the gene matches. CDR1 and CDR2 from the germline V gene are SEHNR and FQNEAQ (reference sequence). The CDR3 DNA reads TGTGCCAGCAGCAATCAGGGGGCTTCACCCCTCCACTTT. Protein product: CASSNQGASPLHF.

The chain joins TRBV15 to TRBJ2-3; D uncertain. V gave up 7 bases and J gave up 7 bases, with 15 bases separating them. From germline, CDR1 is LNHNV and CDR2 YYDKDF (reference sequence). The CDR3 totals 13 residues. The CDR3 here is CATTQASLNTQYF. The CDR3 DNA reads as TGTGCCACCACGCAGGCATCATTGAATACGCAGTATTTT. Full variable domain (missing parts from reference TRBV15 and TRBJ2-3): DAMVIQNPRYQVTQFGKPVTLSCSQTLNHNVMYWYQQKSSQAPKLLFHYYDKDFNNEADTPDNFQSRRPNTSFCFLDIRSPGLGDTAMYLCATTQASLNTQYFGPGTRLTVL.

V gene TRBV7-3 combines with J gene TRBJ1-1, with D possibly matching TRBD1 (6 bases). V lost 2 bases and J lost 4, with 11 bases in between. The CDR3 loop spans 14 amino acids. Germline V gene sequence: CDR1 SGHTA, CDR2 FQGTGA. CDR3 loop: CASSLRGGGTEAFF. The CDR3 bases are TGTGCCAGCAGCTTACGGGGAGGGGGCACTGAAGCTTTCTTT.

The chain joins TRBV7-2 to TRBJ1-5, with D perhaps matching TRBD1 (5 bases). Trimming left V 4 bases short and J 6 bases short, with 19 bases between. The CDR3 runs 16 residues. Looked up from germline, CDR1 is SGHTA and CDR2 is FQGNSA. This CDR3 is CASSSLRGLGGQPQHF. The CDR3 DNA reads as TGTGCCAGCAGCTCACTTAGGGGACTTGGCGGTCAGCCCCAGCATTTT.